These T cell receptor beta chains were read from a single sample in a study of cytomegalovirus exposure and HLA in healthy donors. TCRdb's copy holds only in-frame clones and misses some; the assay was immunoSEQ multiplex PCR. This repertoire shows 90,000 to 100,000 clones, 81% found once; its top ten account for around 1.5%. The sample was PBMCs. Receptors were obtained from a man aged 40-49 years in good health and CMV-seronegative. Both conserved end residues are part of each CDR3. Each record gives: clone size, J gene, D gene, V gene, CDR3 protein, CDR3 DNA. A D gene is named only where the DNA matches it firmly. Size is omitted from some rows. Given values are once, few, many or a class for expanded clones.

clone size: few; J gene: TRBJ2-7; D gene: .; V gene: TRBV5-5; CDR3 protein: CASSLSREQPSYEQYF; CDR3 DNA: TGTGCCAGCAGCTTAAGCCGGGAGCAACCATCCTACGAGCAGTACTTC
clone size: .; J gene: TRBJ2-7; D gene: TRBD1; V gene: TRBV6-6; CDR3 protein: CASNIQGRPYEQYF; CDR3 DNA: TGTGCCAGCAATATACAGGGGCGACCCTACGAGCAGTACTTC
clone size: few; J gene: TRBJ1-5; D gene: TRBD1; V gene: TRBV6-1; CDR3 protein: CASSWTGGQDQPQHF; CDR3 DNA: TGTGCCAGCAGTTGGACAGGTGGACAGGATCAGCCCCAGCATTTT
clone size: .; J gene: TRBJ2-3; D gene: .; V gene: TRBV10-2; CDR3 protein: CASMGLRTDTQYF; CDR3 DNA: TGCGCCAGCATGGGACTTCGCACAGATACGCAGTATTTT
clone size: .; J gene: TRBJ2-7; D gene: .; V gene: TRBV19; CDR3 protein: CASSTTGNYEQYF; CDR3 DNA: TGTGCCAGTAGTACAACGGGGAACTACGAGCAGTACTTC
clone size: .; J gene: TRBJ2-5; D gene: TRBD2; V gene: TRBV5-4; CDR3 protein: CASSVRTSWEETQYF; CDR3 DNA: TGTGCCAGCAGCGTAAGGACTAGCTGGGAAGAGACCCAGTACTTC
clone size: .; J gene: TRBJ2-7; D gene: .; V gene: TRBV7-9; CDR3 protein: CASSPQAGRFEQYF; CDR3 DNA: TGTGCCAGCAGCCCGCAGGCAGGGAGGTTCGAGCAGTACTTC
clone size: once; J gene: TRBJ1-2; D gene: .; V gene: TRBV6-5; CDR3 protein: CASSYSTGNGYTF; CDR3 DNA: TGTGCCAGCAGTTACTCGACAGGAAATGGCTACACCTTC
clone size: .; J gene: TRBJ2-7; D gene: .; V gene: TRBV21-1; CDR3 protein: CASSKWGTQILPYEQYF; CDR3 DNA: TGTGCCAGCAGCAAATGGGGGACACAAATTTTACCCTACGAGCAGTACTTC
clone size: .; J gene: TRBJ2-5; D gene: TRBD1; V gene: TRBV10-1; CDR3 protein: CASSWDRRQETQYF; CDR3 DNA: TGCGCCAGCAGCTGGGACAGGCGTCAAGAGACCCAGTACTTC
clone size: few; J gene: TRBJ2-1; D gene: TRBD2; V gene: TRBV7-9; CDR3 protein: CASSLPFRLAGGRNEQFF; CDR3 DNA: TGTGCCAGCAGCTTACCATTTAGACTAGCGGGGGGGCGCAATGAGCAGTTCTTC
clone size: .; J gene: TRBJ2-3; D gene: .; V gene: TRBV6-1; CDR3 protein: CASSRTGPTDTQYF; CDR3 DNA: TGTGCCAGCAGCCGAACAGGCCCCACAGATACGCAGTATTTT
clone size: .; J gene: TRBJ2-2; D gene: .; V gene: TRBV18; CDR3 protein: CASSPEIALNTGELFF; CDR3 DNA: TGTGCCAGCTCACCAGAGATCGCCTTGAACACCGGGGAGCTGTTTTTT
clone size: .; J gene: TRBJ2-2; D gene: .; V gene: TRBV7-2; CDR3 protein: CARRGSTGELFF; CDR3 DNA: TGTGCCCGGAGGGGTAGCACCGGGGAGCTGTTTTTT
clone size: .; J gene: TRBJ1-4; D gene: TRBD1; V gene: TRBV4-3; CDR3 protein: CASSQTGGGGKLFF; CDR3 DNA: TGCGCCAGCAGCCAGACAGGGGGCGGGGGGAAACTGTTTTTT
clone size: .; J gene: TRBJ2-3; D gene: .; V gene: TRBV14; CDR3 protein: CASSHPLAPDTQYF; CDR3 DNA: TGTGCCAGCAGCCATCCCCTAGCACCAGATACGCAGTATTTT
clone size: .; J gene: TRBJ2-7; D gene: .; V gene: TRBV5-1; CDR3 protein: CASSLVGSSYEQYF; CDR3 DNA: TGCGCCAGCAGCTTGGTCGGGAGTTCCTACGAGCAGTACTTC
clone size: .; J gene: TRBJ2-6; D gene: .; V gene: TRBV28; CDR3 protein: CASSLWEAGANVLTF; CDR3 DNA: TGTGCCAGCAGTCTCTGGGAGGCCGGGGCCAACGTCCTGACTTTC